The 11 T cell receptor beta chains in this list originate from one sample, sequenced in a study of post-analysis software for immune sequencing data (dated by TCRdb to the mid-2010s). The study at large found these results: Patients showed significantly higher frequencies than controls for roughly five TRBV segments, among them TRBV5-6, TRBV5-1 and TRBV20-1.

Libraries were constructed by PCR. These reads were obtained on an Illumina HiSeq 2500. To reduce PCR and sequencing biases, unique molecular identifiers were incorporated into the TCR beta cDNA libraries. TCRdb trimmed the raw reads at Q25, called clones with MiXCR and kept productive beta chains. Every CDR3 protein is listed once, alongside the most common genes and DNA of its rows. The sample table lists approximately 730,000 distinct CDR3 sequences, about 27% of them with a count of one. Together, the top ten hold roughly 0.54% of the sample. These receptors' antigens are unknown. Sequences were obtained from blood. Every receptor here comes from a girl between 5 and 17 years old with multiple sclerosis.

In the case of this clonotype: A much larger clone differs from this one at a single base, so this may be a read error. The CDR3 spells CSVGGYDEQFF. The CDR3 DNA reads as TGCAGCGTTGGCGGTTACGATGAGCAGTTCTTC. The chain uses TRBV29-1 and TRBJ2-1; D gene unclear. Per germline, CDR1 SQVTM and CDR2 ANQGSEA. Deletions cut 4 bases from V and 8 bases from J, with 9 bases between. This CDR3 has 11 amino acids.

Only a few counts were recorded for this clonotype. The gene calls are TRBV4-2 and TRBJ1-2, with D tentatively TRBD1 (5 bases). Trimming stripped 0 bases from V and 0 bases from J, with 11 bases between. Germline V gene sequence: CDR1 LGHNA, CDR2 YNFKEQ. The CDR3 loop spans 16 amino acids. DNA of the CDR3: TGTGCCAGCAGCCAAGAAGCCGGGACGGCTAACTATGGCTACACCTTC. Translated: CASSQEAGTANYGYTF.

The chain carries TRBV7-9 and TRBJ1-1; tentatively, D is TRBD1 (6 bases). The CDR3 extends over 15 amino acids. Germline CDR1 SEHNR, CDR2 FQNEAQ (reference sequence). V dropped 5 bases and J dropped 0 bases, with 13 bases sitting between them. CDR3 DNA: TGTGCCAGCAGCCTATACGGGGGCATGAACACTGAAGCTTTCTTT. Residues: CASSLYGGMNTEAFF.

The chain couples TRBV6-1 to TRBJ2-7; the D is unclear. The CDR3 covers 11 residues. Per the germline V gene, CDR1 is MNHNS and CDR2 is SASEGT. Trimming took off 0 bases at V and 5 bases at J, with 2 bases between the two ends. The CDR3 region is CASSEANEQYF. CDR3 coding DNA: TGTGCCAGCAGTGAAGCGAACGAGCAGTACTTC.

The V and J genes are TRBV5-8 and TRBJ2-3, with 9 nucleotides matching TRBD1. CDR1 is SGHTS, CDR2 YDEGEE, per germline. The CDR3 has 17 amino acids. J gave up 6 bases and V 4 bases, and 15 bases lay outside the gene matches. CDR3 in amino acids: CASSGQGKGVGLDTQYF. The CDR3 nucleotides read TGTGCCAGCAGCGGACAGGGGAAAGGTGTAGGCCTCGATACGCAGTATTTT. The whole variable domain, filled in from reference TRBV5-8 and TRBJ2-3, reads EAGVTQSPTHLIKTRGQQATLRCSPISGHTSVYWYQQALGLGLQFLLWYDEGEERNRGNFPPRFSGRQFPNYSSELNVNALELEDSALYLCASSGQGKGVGLDTQYFGPGTRLTVL.

The V call is TRBV5-6, the J call TRBJ2-1, with D perhaps TRBD1 (6 bases). V lost 7 bases to trimming and J lost 8 bases, with 16 bases between them. Per germline, CDR1 SGHDT and CDR2 YYEEEE. This CDR3 region has 13 residues. CDR3 residues: CASGTSRGYEQFF. In nucleotides, the CDR3 is TGTGCCAGCGGAACCTCCAGGGGCTATGAGCAGTTCTTC. The entire variable domain, with the rest obtained from reference TRBV5-6 and TRBJ2-1, is as follows: DAGVTQSPTHLIKTRGQQVTLRCSPKSGHDTVSWYQQALGQGPQFIFQYYEEEERQRGNFPDRFSGHQFPNYSSELNVNALLLGDSALYLCASGTSRGYEQFFGPGTRLTVL.

This clonotype showed up just a few times. The chain has TRBV29-1 and TRBJ1-1; the D gene is possibly TRBD1 (6 bases). The CDR3 length is 13 residues. With 7 bases removed from V and 2 bases from J, the gap between germline ends came to 14 bases. Per germline, CDR1 SQVTM and CDR2 ANQGSEA. In DNA form, the CDR3 reads TGCAGCGCGGACAGAGCCATTAACACTGAAGCTTTCTTT. This translates into CSADRAINTEAFF.

This clonotype showed up just a few times. The V and J genes are TRBV29-1 and TRBJ2-7; the D call may be TRBD1 or TRBD2 (5 bases each). The CDR3 covers 12 residues. The germline gives CDR1 SQVTM, CDR2 ANQGSEA. Trimming shortened V by 6 bases and J by 3 bases, and 12 bases separated the two germline ends. The CDR3 DNA follows: TGCAGCGTGAGGGACGGAGACTACGAGCAGTACTTC. Its protein product is CSVRDGDYEQYF.

The gene calls are TRBV30 and TRBJ2-3; a possible D gene is TRBD1 (5 bases). Germline V gene data show CDR1 as GTSNPN and CDR2 as SVGIG (reference sequence). With 3 bases removed from V and 6 bases from J, the gap between germline ends came to 22 bases. This CDR3 region has 16 residues. The CDR3 DNA reads as TGTGCCTGGAGCGACATAGGGGCACCCGCCTTGGATACGCAGTATTTT. It codes for CAWSDIGAPALDTQYF.

This clonotype was counted only a few times. This sequence may be a read error, since a much larger clone differs from it by one base. The chain links TRBV10-3 to TRBJ2-1; a possible D gene is TRBD1 (6 bases). The CDR3 runs to 15 residues. The V end lost 3 bases, the J end lost 8 bases, and 17 bases lay between the germline ends. CDR1 is ENHRY and CDR2 is SYGVKD in the germline V gene. The CDR3 loop reads CAISDGGRAQDEQFF. CDR3 in DNA: TGTGCCATCAGTGATGGGGGCAGGGCTCAGGATGAGCAGTTCTTC.

A remark on this clonotype: A read error may produce the germline difference seen at one junction end. The V call is TRBV9, the J call TRBJ2-5, with a weak D call TRBD2 (7 bases). CDR1 is SGDLS, CDR2 YYNGEE, per germline. The CDR3 is 15 residues long. The CDR3 DNA is TGTGCCGGCAGCGTAGGGGGGGTAACTCAAGAGACCCAGTACTTC. Residues: CAGSVGGVTQETQYF. The complete variable domain, with remaining parts taken from reference TRBV9 and TRBJ2-5, reads DSGVTQTPKHLITATGQRVTLRCSPRSGDLSVYWYQQSLDQGLQFLIQYYNGEERAKGNILERFSAQQFPDLHSELNLSSLELGDSALYFCAGSVGGVTQETQYFGPGTRLLVL.